A single sample gave rise to the 7 T cell receptor beta chains below, sequenced in a study of blood T cell repertoires in COVID-19. The assay was immunoSEQ multiplex PCR, and TCRdb's table has in-frame clones only and misses some. The sample lists about 170,000 clones; 70% to 90% were seen once. Input material: peripheral blood. The receptors were gathered from a woman older than 75 with COVID-19, enrolled during active disease.

The chain has TRBV6-5 and TRBJ2-7; 11 bases are a match to TRBD1. With 7 bases clipped from V and 2 bases from J, the junction kept 4 bases outside the gene matches. Germline-derived CDR1 and CDR2 are MNHEY and SVGAGI. This CDR3 region has 14 residues. CDR3: CASTAGQGAYEQYF. CDR3 in DNA: TGTGCCAGCACAGCGGGACAGGGGGCCTACGAGCAGTACTTC.

The chain has TRBV18 and TRBJ1-1, with 10 bases matching TRBD1. CDR3 length equals 18 residues. The junction had 12 bases not matched to a gene; V was cut back by 3 bases and J by 2 bases. Germline assignment: CDR1 KGHSH and CDR2 LQKENI. The CDR3 loop is CASSPRGRQGARNTEAFF. The CDR3 bases are TGTGCCAGCTCACCGAGGGGCAGACAGGGGGCACGCAACACTGAAGCTTTCTTT. The whole variable domain, remainder taken from reference TRBV18 and TRBJ1-1, is NAGVMQNPRHLVRRRGQEARLRCSPMKGHSHVYWYRQLPEEGLKFMVYLQKENIIDESGMPKERFSAEFPKEGPSILRIQQVVRGDSAAYFCASSPRGRQGARNTEAFFGQGTRLTVV.

V gene TRBV9 combines with J gene TRBJ1-2; D uncertain. Germline V gives CDR1 SGDLS, CDR2 YYNGEE. This CDR3 comprises 13 residues. V was shortened by 4 bases and J by 8 bases, with 15 bases between the two germline ends. Here the CDR3 reads CASSSWGERGYTF. CDR3 nucleotide sequence: TGTGCCAGCAGCAGTTGGGGTGAGCGGGGCTACACCTTC.

This clone was seen a single time. The chain recombines TRBV27 with TRBJ2-1, with 7 bases lining up with TRBD1. Germline V lookup: CDR1 MNHEY, CDR2 SMNVEV (reference sequence). CDR3 length: 12 residues. Germline trimming cut 3 bases from V and 9 bases from J; bases unmatched to any gene: 2. CDR3 amino acids: CASSLTGIEQFF. CDR3 coding DNA: TGTGCCAGCAGTTTGACAGGGATTGAGCAGTTCTTC.

As DNA, the CDR3 is TGTGCCAGCAGCCAAGAAGGCCGGGACAGGGGTAGGACTGAAGCTTTCTTT. This encodes CASSQEGRDRGRTEAFF. The rearrangement uses TRBV4-2 and TRBJ1-1, with 10 bases that match TRBD1. J gave up 5 bases and V 0 bases, and 9 bases lay outside the gene matches. CDR3 length: 17 residues. Germline CDR1 is LGHNA and CDR2 is YNFKEQ.

This clone came up once. The chain has TRBV6-5 and TRBJ1-2, with D perhaps TRBD1 (5 bases). In germline, CDR1 is MNHEY, CDR2 SVGAGI. V dropped 6 bases and J dropped 4 bases, with 12 bases sitting between them. This CDR3 has 13 amino acids. The CDR3 DNA reads TGTGCCAGCAGGGTCGGGGACTCCTATGGCTACACCTTC. This sequence encodes CASRVGDSYGYTF.

V gene TRBV19 combines with J gene TRBJ1-1; D might be TRBD1 (6 bases). Germline assignment: CDR1 LNHDA and CDR2 SQIVND (reference sequence). Trimming removed 5 bases at V and 7 bases at J, with 14 bases between. This CDR3 is 13 amino acids long. CDR3: CASSFKGGSEAFF. The CDR3, as DNA: TGTGCCAGTAGTTTCAAAGGGGGAAGTGAAGCTTTCTTT.